This T cell receptor (beta chain) came from a study of blood T cell repertoires in COVID-19. About the study: COVID-19 samples, acute and convalescent, were from the United States, Italy and Spain.

This CDR3 is built from 15 residues. Germline loops: CDR1 SGHKS, CDR2 YYEKEE (reference sequence). V trimming: 5 bases; J trimming: 1 base; junction bases outside the gene matches: 8. Authors' data handling: Estimation of nucleated cell counts was performed using reference gene primer amplification. Profiling relied on immunoSEQ multiplex PCR, and the TCRdb table lists in-frame clones only, not all of them. V and J calls and clone size come straight from that table; D and trimming were deduced from the DNA. The sample contains 200,000 to 300,000 clones, approximately 87% of which appear only once. This clonotype was obtained from a woman aged 40 to 50 who had recovered from COVID-19. Sample: peripheral blood. This chain links TRBV5-5 with TRBJ1-2; 7 bases line up with TRBD1. CDR3 sequence reads: CASRKTGTDNYGYTF. The CDR3, as DNA: TGTGCCAGCAGAAAGACAGGGACCGATAACTATGGCTACACCTTC.